This T cell receptor (beta chain) was recovered during a study of blood T cells in healthy people across ages. The CDR3 extends over 11 amino acids. V was shortened by 5 bases and J by 9 bases, with 8 bases between the two germline ends. Broader study findings: A roughly linear age-dependent decrease characterized TCR beta diversity per million T cells.

A second PCR, run for roughly 7 to 11 cycles, used a sample-barcoded 5' primer plus a J-beta primer mix. One entry per CDR3 protein, called by TCRdb with MiXCR from the 5' RACE reads. The sample lists fewer than 900,000 distinct CDR3 sequences, 30% to 45% occurring once. This clonotype was seen repeatedly, ten times or more. Its antigen is still unknown. This clonotype was sampled from a young man in good health. The specimen was blood. The chain carries TRBV12-3 or TRBV12-4 and TRBJ2-1; no clear D gene. As DNA, the CDR3 is TGTGCCAGCAGTCCCTTGGCTGAGCAGTTCTTC. The encoded protein is CASSPLAEQFF.